The TCR beta chain under discussion was sequenced for a study of shared clonotypes between healthy human individuals. As for the study in general: Aged 18 to 49, the donors were a couple of women and a few men.

The CDR3 consists of 16 residues. Trimming removed 7 bases from V and 5 bases from J; junction bases left unmatched: 8. CDR1 and CDR2 (germline): MDHEN, SYDVKM. This clone has a handful of counts. The antigen is unknown. Study-level points and caveats: Memory subsets generally showed smaller estimated richness than naive subsets did. Between a few donors, naive CD4 clonotypes were shared at a level of approximately 5%.

Clones were sequenced by immunoSEQ multiplex PCR, and TCRdb holds only the in-frame ones, with some missing. The sample has about 1 million clones, under 80% seen once. The sequenced sample was memory CD4+ T cells sorted from blood. The subset here: CD45RA-negative fraction. The origin of this receptor is a man younger than 30 in good health. The chain couples TRBV28 to TRBJ1-6; 10 bases fit TRBD1. CDR3 protein: CASTDRDRGHNSPLHF. Here the CDR3 DNA reads TGTGCCAGCACGGACCGGGACAGGGGACATAATTCACCCCTCCACTTT.